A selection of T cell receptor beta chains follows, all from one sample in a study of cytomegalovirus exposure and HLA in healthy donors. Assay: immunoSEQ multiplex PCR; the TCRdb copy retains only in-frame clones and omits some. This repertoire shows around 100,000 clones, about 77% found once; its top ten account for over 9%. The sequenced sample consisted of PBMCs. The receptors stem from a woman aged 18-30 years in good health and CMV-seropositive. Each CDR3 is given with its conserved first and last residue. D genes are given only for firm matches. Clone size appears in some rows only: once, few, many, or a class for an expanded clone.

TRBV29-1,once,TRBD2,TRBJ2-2,CSVFDRTSGSRDLTGELFF,TGCAGCGTTTTTGACCGGACTAGCGGGAGTCGGGATCTCACCGGGGAGCTGTTTTTT
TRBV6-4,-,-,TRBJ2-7,CASSDRPGVGYEQYF,TGTGCCAGCAGTGATCGTCCGGGTGTCGGCTACGAGCAGTACTTC
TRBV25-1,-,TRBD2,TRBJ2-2,CASRGTSGATGELFF,TGTGCCAGCCGGGGGACTAGCGGGGCCACCGGGGAGCTGTTTTTT
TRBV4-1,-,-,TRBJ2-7,CASSLTGTGREQYF,TGCGCCAGCAGCCTGACAGGGACGGGGAGGGAGCAGTACTTC
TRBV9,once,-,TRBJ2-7,CASSRQDSYEQYF,TGTGCCAGCAGTCGACAGGACTCCTACGAGCAGTACTTC
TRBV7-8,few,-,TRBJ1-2,CASSFTPHLGYGYTF,TGTGCCAGCAGCTTTACACCCCACCTCGGGTATGGCTACACCTTC
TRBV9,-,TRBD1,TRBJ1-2,CASSKTGTGLDYGYTF,TGTGCCAGCAGCAAGACGGGGACAGGGCTAGACTATGGCTACACCTTC
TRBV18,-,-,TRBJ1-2,CASSSFYYGYTF,TGTGCCAGCTCCTCCTTCTACTATGGCTACACCTTC
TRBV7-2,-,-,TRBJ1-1,CASSLETGLVFPEAFF,TGTGCCAGCAGCTTAGAAACAGGGCTGGTGTTCCCTGAAGCTTTCTTT
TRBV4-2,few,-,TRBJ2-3,CASSQVGVSGTDTQYF,TGTGCCAGCAGCCAAGTAGGAGTATCCGGCACAGATACGCAGTATTTT